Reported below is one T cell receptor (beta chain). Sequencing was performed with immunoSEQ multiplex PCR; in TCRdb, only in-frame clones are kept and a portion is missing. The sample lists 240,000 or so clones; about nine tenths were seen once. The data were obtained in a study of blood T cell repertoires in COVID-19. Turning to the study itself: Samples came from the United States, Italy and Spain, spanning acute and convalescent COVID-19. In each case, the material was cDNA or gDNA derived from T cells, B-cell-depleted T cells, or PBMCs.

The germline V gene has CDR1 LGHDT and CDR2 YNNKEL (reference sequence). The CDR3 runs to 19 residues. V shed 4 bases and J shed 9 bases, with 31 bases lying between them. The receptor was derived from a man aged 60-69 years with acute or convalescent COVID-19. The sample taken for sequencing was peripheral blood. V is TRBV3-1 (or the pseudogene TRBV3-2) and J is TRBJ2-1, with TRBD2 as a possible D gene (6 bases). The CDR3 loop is CASSPHPRTEGRRVGEQFF. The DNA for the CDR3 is TGTGCCAGCAGCCCCCACCCCAGGACCGAAGGCAGGAGGGTCGGTGAGCAGTTCTTC.